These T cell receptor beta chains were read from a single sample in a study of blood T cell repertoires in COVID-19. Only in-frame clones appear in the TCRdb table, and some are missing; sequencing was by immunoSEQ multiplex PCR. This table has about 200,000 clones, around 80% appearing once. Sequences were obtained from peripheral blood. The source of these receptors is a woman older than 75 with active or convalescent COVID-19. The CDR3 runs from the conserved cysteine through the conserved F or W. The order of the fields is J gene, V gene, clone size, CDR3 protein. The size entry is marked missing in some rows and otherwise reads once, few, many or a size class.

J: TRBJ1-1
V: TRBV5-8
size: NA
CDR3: CASSHDRGPAFF

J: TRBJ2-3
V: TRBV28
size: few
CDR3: CASSPPQDSYTDTQYF

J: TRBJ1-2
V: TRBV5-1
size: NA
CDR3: CASRETGTGGNYGYTF

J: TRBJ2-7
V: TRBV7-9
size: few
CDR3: CASSVGTGVDEQYF

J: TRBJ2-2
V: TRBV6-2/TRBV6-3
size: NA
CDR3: CASSLLAGPGELFF

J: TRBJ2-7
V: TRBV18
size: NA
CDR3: CASSPNTGLAGSYEQYF

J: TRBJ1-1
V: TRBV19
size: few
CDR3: CASSIVSGWNTEAFF

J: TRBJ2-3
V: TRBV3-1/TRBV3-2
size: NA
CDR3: CASSQPLGRGLVADTQYF

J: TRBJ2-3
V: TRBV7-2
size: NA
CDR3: CASSLVGRTSGGTDTQYF

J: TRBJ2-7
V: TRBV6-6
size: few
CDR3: CASSYSDRAGEQYF

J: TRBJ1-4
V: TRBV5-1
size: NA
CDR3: CASSLGGGGNEKLFF

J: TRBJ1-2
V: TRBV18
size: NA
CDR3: CASSPRQGTNYGYTF

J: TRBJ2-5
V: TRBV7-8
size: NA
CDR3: CASSHGLAGDQETQYF

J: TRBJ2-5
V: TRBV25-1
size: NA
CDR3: CASTPREAGGKETQYF

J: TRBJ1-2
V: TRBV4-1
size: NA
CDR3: CASSPAGTPLNYGYTF

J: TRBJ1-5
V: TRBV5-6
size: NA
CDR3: CASSRGPGDQPQHF

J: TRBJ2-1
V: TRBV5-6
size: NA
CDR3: CASSLWLLRTGPYNEQFF

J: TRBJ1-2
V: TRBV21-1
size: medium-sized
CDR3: CASSKVGARCYGYTF

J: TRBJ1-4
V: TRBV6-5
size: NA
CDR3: CASSTTYRNEKLFF

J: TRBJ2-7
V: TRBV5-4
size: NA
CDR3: CASSRGTDFYEQYF